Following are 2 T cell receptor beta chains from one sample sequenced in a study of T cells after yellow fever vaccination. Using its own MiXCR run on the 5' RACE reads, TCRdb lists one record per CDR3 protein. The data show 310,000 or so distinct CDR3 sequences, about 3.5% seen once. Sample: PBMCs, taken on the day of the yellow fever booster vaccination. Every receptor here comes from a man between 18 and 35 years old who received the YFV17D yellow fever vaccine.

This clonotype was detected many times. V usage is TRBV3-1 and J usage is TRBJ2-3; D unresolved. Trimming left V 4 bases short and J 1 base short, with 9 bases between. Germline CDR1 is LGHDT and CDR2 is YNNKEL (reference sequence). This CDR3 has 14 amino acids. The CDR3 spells CASSPLRGTDTQYF. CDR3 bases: TGTGCCAGCAGCCCTCTCCGAGGCACAGATACGCAGTATTTT.

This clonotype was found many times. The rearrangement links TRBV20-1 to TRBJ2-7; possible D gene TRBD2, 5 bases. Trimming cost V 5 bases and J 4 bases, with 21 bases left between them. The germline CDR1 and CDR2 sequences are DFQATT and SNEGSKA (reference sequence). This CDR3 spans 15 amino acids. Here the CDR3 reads CSARTGVPGLYEQYV. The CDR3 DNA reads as TGCAGTGCTCGTACTGGGGTCCCGGGGTTATACGAGCAGTACGTC.